The rows below give T cell receptor beta chains drawn from one sample of a study of blood T cells in healthy people across ages. MiXCR, run by TCRdb on the 5' RACE reads, gives a single entry per CDR3 protein. There are 700,000 or so distinct CDR3 sequences in the sample; about a fifth occur only once, and 22% lies in the top ten. Source material: blood. These receptors all stem from a man in his 70s in good health. CDR3s include the opening cysteine and the closing phenylalanine or tryptophan. A D gene is named only where the DNA matches it firmly. Not all rows give a size; the values are once, few, many and, for expanded clones, a class.

d_gene	v_gene	j_gene	abundance	CDR3aa	CDR3nt
NA	TRBV7-2	TRBJ1-3	NA	CASSLVLGDTIYF	TGTGCCAGCAGCTTAGTTTTGGGGGACACCATATATTTT
NA	TRBV7-8	TRBJ2-3	few	CASSLVPGISTDTQYF	TGTGCCAGCAGCTTGGTTCCAGGTATTAGCACAGATACGCAGTATTTT
TRBD1	TRBV6-6	TRBJ2-1	NA	CAIRQGDAQQFF	TGTGCCATCCGACAGGGGGATGCCCAGCAGTTCTTC
NA	TRBV5-1	TRBJ2-1	few	CASSPWSSSYNEQFF	TGCGCCAGCAGCCCCTGGTCTAGCTCCTACAATGAGCAGTTCTTC
TRBD2	TRBV28	TRBJ2-7	NA	CASSLLAGGHYEQYF	TGTGCCAGCAGTTTACTAGCGGGGGGGCACTACGAGCAGTACTTC
TRBD2	TRBV7-9	TRBJ2-7	NA	CASSWTSLTYEQYF	TGTGCCAGCAGCTGGACTAGTCTCACCTACGAGCAGTACTTC
NA	TRBV6-2/TRBV6-3	TRBJ1-5	few	CASQRGEGTWQPQHF	TGTGCCAGCCAGAGGGGGGAGGGGACGTGGCAGCCCCAGCATTTT
NA	TRBV12-3/TRBV12-4	TRBJ1-1	NA	CASGLGRAFF	TGTGCCAGCGGCCTGGGTCGGGCTTTCTTT
NA	TRBV6-5	TRBJ2-2	NA	CASSSLDFTGELFF	TGTGCCAGCAGTTCCCTAGATTTCACCGGGGAGCTGTTTTTT
NA	TRBV6-5	TRBJ2-5	NA	CASTQVGNPRETQYF	TGTGCCAGCACCCAAGTGGGGAACCCCAGGGAGACCCAGTACTTC
NA	TRBV9	TRBJ2-5	NA	CASSVGSREETQYF	TGTGCCAGCAGCGTAGGTTCTAGAGAAGAGACCCAGTACTTC
TRBD1	TRBV7-9	TRBJ2-7	NA	CASSSDRVISYEQYF	TGTGCCAGCAGCTCGGACAGGGTAATCTCCTACGAGCAGTACTTC
NA	TRBV3-1	TRBJ2-3	NA	CASSPPGVRSDTQYF	TGTGCCAGCAGCCCCCCGGGGGTAAGGTCAGACACGCAGTATTTT
TRBD2	TRBV20-1	TRBJ2-2	few	CSALPLAGGPASTGELFF	TGCAGTGCTCTCCCACTAGCGGGGGGGCCCGCTAGCACCGGGGAGCTGTTTTTT
NA	TRBV4-2	TRBJ1-1	NA	CASSPRKGEGGTEAFF	TGTGCCAGCAGCCCCCGGAAAGGGGAGGGGGGGACTGAAGCTTTCTTT
TRBD2	TRBV7-9	TRBJ2-1	NA	CASRQLLAAWDNEQFF	TGTGCCAGCAGACAATTACTAGCGGCCTGGGACAATGAGCAGTTCTTC
NA	TRBV2	TRBJ1-2	few	CASSETRTAGGYTF	TGTGCCAGCAGTGAAACCCGGACGGCCGGTGGCTACACCTTC
NA	TRBV5-1	TRBJ2-1	NA	CASSFPALGAGNEQFF	TGCGCCAGCAGCTTCCCTGCTTTGGGGGCGGGTAATGAGCAGTTCTTC
NA	TRBV5-1	TRBJ2-2	few	CASSLGLSSGRGTGELFF	TGCGCCAGCAGCTTGGGGCTATCTTCCGGGAGAGGCACCGGGGAGCTGTTTTTT
NA	TRBV18	TRBJ1-2	NA	CASSGRSINYGYTF	TGTGCCAGCTCCGGGAGATCCATTAACTATGGCTACACCTTC
TRBD2	TRBV12-3/TRBV12-4	TRBJ2-5	few	CASSFSAASGGQETQYF	TGTGCCAGCAGTTTTTCGGCGGCTAGCGGGGGACAAGAGACCCAGTACTTC
TRBD2	TRBV7-2	TRBJ2-3	NA	CASSPGLAGRWDTQYF	TGTGCCAGCAGCCCCGGACTAGCGGGCCGTTGGGATACGCAGTATTTT
NA	TRBV21-1	TRBJ1-1	NA	CASSTGQLNTEAFF	TGTGCCAGCAGCACGGGACAGCTGAACACTGAAGCTTTCTTT
NA	TRBV7-9	TRBJ2-2	few	CASSSRGPNTGELFF	TGTGCCAGCAGCTCGCGGGGGCCGAACACCGGGGAGCTGTTTTTT
TRBD1	TRBV5-5	TRBJ1-4	NA	CASSLPTGAPNEKLFF	TGTGCCAGCAGCTTGCCGACAGGGGCACCTAATGAAAAACTGTTTTTT
NA	TRBV7-2	TRBJ2-1	NA	CASSPRRLAYNEQFF	TGTGCCAGCAGCCCCCGTCGCCTGGCTTACAATGAGCAGTTCTTC
TRBD2	TRBV20-1	TRBJ2-4	NA	CSARVFRTSEVLAKNIQYF	TGCAGTGCTCGGGTTTTCCGGACTAGCGAGGTCCTAGCCAAAAACATTCAGTACTTC
NA	TRBV21-1	TRBJ2-3	few	CASSSKSKGGTQYF	TGTGCCAGCAGCAGCAAATCAAAGGGAGGTACGCAGTATTTT
NA	TRBV12-3/TRBV12-4	TRBJ1-2	NA	CASSLAQRAGNGYTF	TGTGCCAGCAGTTTAGCGCAGCGGGCAGGGAATGGCTACACCTTC
TRBD1	TRBV5-1	TRBJ2-1	few	CASSISRDSYNEQFF	TGCGCCAGCAGCATTAGCCGGGACAGCTACAATGAGCAGTTCTTC
TRBD2	TRBV7-2	TRBJ2-1	NA	CASSLVFSGRNNEQFF	TGTGCCAGCAGCTTAGTATTTAGCGGGAGGAACAATGAGCAGTTCTTC
TRBD2	TRBV5-1	TRBJ2-3	NA	CASSLRGGFLAGGASDTQYF	TGCGCCAGCAGCCTGCGCGGCGGTTTCCTAGCGGGAGGGGCATCAGATACGCAGTATTTT
NA	TRBV20-1	TRBJ2-2	few	CSANLWETDGELFF	TGCAGTGCTAACCTGTGGGAGACGGACGGGGAGCTGTTTTTT